The 18 T cell receptor beta chains given below trace back to one sample, sequenced in a study of blood T cell repertoires in COVID-19. Profiling relied on immunoSEQ multiplex PCR, and the TCRdb table lists in-frame clones only, not all of them. The data hold 250,000 to 350,000 clones, with 89% observed a single time. The specimen sequenced was peripheral blood. These receptors were obtained from a man in his late teens or twenties who had recovered from COVID-19.

The chain has TRBV9 and TRBJ1-1; possibly TRBD1 for D (5 bases). Per germline, CDR1 SGDLS and CDR2 YYNGEE. The CDR3 is made up of 15 amino acids. The ends were cut back, 0 bases at V and 0 bases at J, with 9 bases in the middle. The CDR3 spells CASSVVAGMNTEAFF. The CDR3 nucleotides are TGTGCCAGCAGCGTAGTGGCAGGGATGAACACTGAAGCTTTCTTT.

This chain links TRBV5-1 with TRBJ2-1; 11 nucleotides agree with TRBD2. The CDR3 contains 15 residues. Germline V CDR1 and CDR2: SGHRS, YFSETQ. V was clipped by 4 bases and J by 4 bases; unmatched bases: 4. The CDR3: CASSTGTSGYNEQFF. CDR3 in DNA: TGCGCCAGCAGCACCGGGACTAGCGGTTACAATGAGCAGTTCTTC.

The J gene is TRBJ1-3, the V gene TRBV4-1; perhaps TRBD1 as D (6 bases). CDR3 length: 17 residues. V gave up 0 bases and J gave up 0 bases, with 12 bases separating them. Germline V lookup: CDR1 MGHRA, CDR2 YSYEKL. CDR3 protein: CASSQEYRALSGNTIYF. CDR3 nucleotide sequence: TGCGCCAGCAGCCAAGAGTACAGGGCGCTCTCTGGAAACACCATATATTTT.

The chain uses TRBV30 and TRBJ2-3; a possible D gene is TRBD2 (6 bases). The germline V gene encodes CDR1 GTSNPN and CDR2 SVGIG (reference sequence). Trimming cost V 0 bases and J 1 base, with 17 bases left between them. The CDR3 extends over 17 amino acids. DNA of the CDR3: TGTGCCTGGAGTGTATATTATGGGGGAGGAGGCACAGATACGCAGTATTTT. This sequence encodes CAWSVYYGGGGTDTQYF.

V usage is TRBV10-3 and J usage is TRBJ2-1; TRBD2 aligns across 9 bases. Germline V gene data show CDR1 as ENHRY and CDR2 as SYGVKD. The CDR3 has 16 residues. J was trimmed by 6 bases and V by 4 bases; bases with no gene match: 10. CDR3 residues: CAISGGGGRAVNEQFF. The CDR3 nucleotides are TGTGCCATCAGTGGTGGGGGCGGGAGGGCCGTCAATGAGCAGTTCTTC.

The chain couples TRBV4-1 to TRBJ2-1, with 11 positions matching TRBD1. CDR3 length: 19 amino acids. The V and J ends lost 2 bases and 4 bases, in that order; junction bases with no gene match: 13. Germline lookup yields CDR1 MGHRA and CDR2 YSYEKL. The CDR3, as DNA: TGCGCCAGCAGCCAACCCTGGACAGGGGGCGAGGGGATATACAATGAGCAGTTCTTC. Translated: CASSQPWTGGEGIYNEQFF.

This clone was seen just once. V gene TRBV3-1 (or the pseudogene TRBV3-2) combines with J gene TRBJ1-5; possibly TRBD1 for D (5 bases). This CDR3 is built from 17 residues. Trimming left V 1 base short and J 5 bases short, with 18 bases between. Germline CDR1 LGHDT, CDR2 YNNKEL (reference sequence). The CDR3 here is CASSQGVGQGAYQPQHF. In nucleotides, the CDR3 is TGTGCCAGCAGCCAAGGGGTAGGGCAGGGTGCTTATCAGCCCCAGCATTTT.

The V call is TRBV3-1 (or the pseudogene TRBV3-2), the J call TRBJ2-3; 9 nucleotides line up with TRBD2. The V segment lost 4 bases and the J segment 0 bases; nucleotides outside the gene matches: 2. CDR1 and CDR2 (germline): LGHDT, YNNKEL (reference sequence). The CDR3 totals 15 residues. The CDR3 loop reads CASSLSGGSTDTQYF. For the CDR3, the DNA is TGTGCCAGCAGCCTTAGCGGGGGTAGCACAGATACGCAGTATTTT.

The chain is built from TRBV11-2 and TRBJ1-1, with 8 nucleotides matching TRBD1. In germline, CDR1 is SGHAT, CDR2 FQNNGV. Trimming at V came to 6 bases and at J to 7 bases, leaving 4 bases not matched to a gene. The CDR3 is made up of 12 amino acids. The CDR3 reads CASSQGAGEAFF. The CDR3 coding sequence is TGTGCCAGCAGTCAGGGGGCTGGTGAAGCTTTCTTT.

The gene calls are TRBV6-5 and TRBJ1-2, with D possibly being TRBD1 (6 bases). The germline V gene has CDR1 MNHEY and CDR2 SVGAGI. The CDR3 extends over 14 amino acids. Trimming shortened V by 0 bases and J by 7 bases, and 12 bases separated the two germline ends. The CDR3 region is CASSYSGRGTGYTF. The CDR3 nucleotides are TGTGCCAGCAGTTACTCGGGGAGGGGGACTGGCTACACCTTC.

DNA for the CDR3: TGTGCCAGCAGCGGAGGCTACTCAGTGGGCTACGAGCAGTACTTC. It codes for CASSGGYSVGYEQYF. The chain recombines TRBV9 with TRBJ2-7; D is ambiguous. Deletions cut 3 bases from V and 3 bases from J, with 16 bases between. Germline V lookup: CDR1 SGDLS, CDR2 YYNGEE. The CDR3 length is 15 residues.

V usage is TRBV2 and J usage is TRBJ2-5; 12 bases map to TRBD2. J was trimmed by 7 bases and V by 5 bases; bases with no gene match: 17. The CDR3 runs to 18 residues. Germline CDR1 is SNHLY and CDR2 is FYNNEI. Here the CDR3 reads CASSPNPRSSGGALTQYF. The CDR3, as DNA: TGTGCCAGCAGTCCAAACCCGAGGTCTAGCGGGGGGGCGCTGACCCAGTACTTC.

This chain joins TRBV30 and TRBJ2-5; D gene unclear. CDR3 size: 11 residues. Trimming removed 7 bases from V and 6 bases from J, with 12 bases in between. Germline V gene data show CDR1 as GTSNPN and CDR2 as SVGIG (reference sequence). CDR3 sequence: CASSVSQTQYF. In DNA, the CDR3 is TGTGCCTCCTCCGTGAGTCAGACCCAGTACTTC.

This clone was seen only once. The gene calls are TRBV7-8 and TRBJ2-2; 8 bases are shared with TRBD1. This CDR3 comprises 16 residues. The germline CDR1 and CDR2 sequences are SGHVS and FQNEAQ. Unmatched junction bases numbered 6, after V lost 3 bases and J lost 3 bases. In nucleotides, the CDR3 is TGTGCCAGCAGCTTGCCTGGACAGGGTGACACCGGGGAGCTGTTTTTT. Translating it yields CASSLPGQGDTGELFF.

V gene TRBV6-1 combines with J gene TRBJ1-2, with TRBD1 as a possible D gene (5 bases). The V end was cut by 4 bases, the J end by 4 bases, with 19 bases between. The CDR3 has 16 residues. CDR1 and CDR2 from the germline V gene are MNHNS and SASEGT. The CDR3 nucleotides read TGTGCCAGCAGTGGTCCCGGGCGCGGGGGAGGCTATGGCTACACCTTC. Its translation: CASSGPGRGGGYGYTF.

This clone was recorded only once. V gene TRBV7-6 combines with J gene TRBJ2-3; 9 bases fit TRBD2. CDR1 is SGHVS, CDR2 FNYEAQ, per germline. The CDR3 totals 18 residues. V shed 5 bases, J shed 3 bases, and the junction held 15 bases outside the gene matches. CDR3 sequence (DNA): TGTGCCAGCAGCCTAAGGCCCCTCCCGCGGGAGGGAACAGATACGCAGTATTTT. This sequence encodes CASSLRPLPREGTDTQYF.

The chain links TRBV30 to TRBJ1-1; 7 bases are shared with TRBD1. The CDR3 spans 14 residues. The germline V gene encodes CDR1 GTSNPN and CDR2 SVGIG (reference sequence). The V and J ends lost 2 bases and 0 bases, in that order; junction bases with no gene match: 3. CDR3 nucleotides: TGTGCCTGGAGTTCCGACAGGGTGAACACTGAAGCTTTCTTT. It is translated as CAWSSDRVNTEAFF.

The chain uses TRBV4-1 and TRBJ2-1; 13 positions match TRBD2. With V trimmed by 1 base and J by 5 bases, 5 bases remained unmatched. Germline values: CDR1 MGHRA, CDR2 YSYEKL. This CDR3 has 17 amino acids. The CDR3 here is CASSQAGTSGTNNEQFF. The DNA for the CDR3 is TGCGCCAGCAGCCAAGCCGGGACTAGCGGGACCAACAATGAGCAGTTCTTC.